These 21 T cell receptor beta chains came from one sample sequenced in a study of blood T cell repertoires in COVID-19. The assay was immunoSEQ multiplex PCR, and TCRdb's table has in-frame clones only and misses some. The sample holds 55,000 to 85,000 clones, over 75% seen once. Sequencing was performed on peripheral blood. These TCRs come from a human donor in a cohort sampled during active COVID-19.

This clone was counted only a few times. The chain employs TRBV7-9 and TRBJ1-3, with 8 bases identical to TRBD1. The length of the CDR3 is 18 residues. V lost 4 bases, J lost 0 bases, and 11 bases stayed unmatched. Germline lookup yields CDR1 SEHNR and CDR2 FQNEAQ (reference sequence). The CDR3 coding sequence is TGTGCCAGCAGCTGGACCGGGACAGGAGACCTCTCTGGAAACACCATATATTTT. Residues: CASSWTGTGDLSGNTIYF. The complete variable domain, with remaining parts taken from reference TRBV7-9 and TRBJ1-3, reads DTGVSQNPRHKITKRGQNVTFRCDPISEHNRLYWYRQTLGQGPEFLTYFQNEAQLEKSRLLSDRFSAERPKGSFSTLEIQRTEQGDSAMYLCASSWTGTGDLSGNTIYFGEGSWLTVV.

The V gene is TRBV3-1 (or the pseudogene TRBV3-2), the J gene TRBJ2-5; D is undetermined. Germline loops: CDR1 LGHDT, CDR2 YNNKEL (reference sequence). This CDR3 contains 14 residues. Trimming cost V 5 bases and J 0 bases, with 10 bases left between them. The CDR3 reads CASSVAQNQETQYF. CDR3 DNA: TGTGCCAGCAGCGTTGCACAGAACCAAGAGACCCAGTACTTC.

J is TRBJ2-5 and V is TRBV7-2; TRBD1 matches 8 bases. The CDR3 loop spans 15 amino acids. V lost 1 base and J lost 5; bases outside the gene matches: 6. Germline assignment: CDR1 SGHTA and CDR2 FQGNSA. The CDR3 DNA sequence: TGTGCCAGCAGCTTAGGACAGGGGCTAATCGAGACCCAGTACTTC. Its protein is CASSLGQGLIETQYF.

The J gene is TRBJ2-3, the V gene TRBV10-1; the D is unclear. Germline V gene data show CDR1 as WNHNN and CDR2 as SYGVQD (reference sequence). The CDR3 has 14 residues. V was clipped by 0 bases and J by 7 bases, with 11 bases between them. This CDR3 is CASSESSKENTQYF. Written as DNA, the CDR3 is TGCGCCAGCAGTGAGTCTTCTAAAGAAAATACGCAGTATTTT.

The chain uses TRBV3-1 (or the pseudogene TRBV3-2) and TRBJ2-3, with unresolved D. The CDR3 covers 12 residues. Trimming took 1 base from V and 5 from J, leaving 4 bases between them. CDR1 and CDR2 from the germline V gene are LGHDT and YNNKEL (reference sequence). CDR3 in amino acids: CASSQVRDTQYF. The CDR3 DNA reads as TGTGCCAGCAGCCAAGTCCGAGATACGCAGTATTTT.

The chain employs TRBV3-1 (or the pseudogene TRBV3-2) and TRBJ2-7, with TRBD1 matching 7 bases. Per germline, CDR1 LGHDT and CDR2 YNNKEL (reference sequence). CDR3 size: 12 residues. With 7 bases clipped from V and 7 bases from J, the junction kept 7 bases outside the gene matches. CDR3 region: CASKTGVGEQYF. In nucleotides, the CDR3 is TGTGCCAGCAAAACAGGGGTCGGAGAGCAGTACTTC.

Written as DNA, the CDR3 is TGTGCCAGCAGCTTGGATTTATGGGACAGTCAAGAGACCCAGTACTTC. Its protein is CASSLDLWDSQETQYF. The chain couples TRBV5-6 to TRBJ2-5; 7 positions match TRBD1. In germline, CDR1 is SGHDT, CDR2 YYEEEE. Trimming at V came to 0 bases and at J to 2 bases, leaving 7 bases not matched to a gene. This CDR3 is built from 16 residues.

This clone has a handful of counts. The chain joins TRBV5-1 to TRBJ1-2, with TRBD1 identical over 7 bases. CDR1 is SGHRS and CDR2 is YFSETQ in the germline V gene. Losses at the gene ends were 0 bases for V and 3 bases for J; bases not matched to a gene: 5. The CDR3 loop spans 15 amino acids. DNA of the CDR3: TGCGCCAGCAGCTTGGGTTCCGGGACAGACTATGGCTACACCTTC. This translates into CASSLGSGTDYGYTF. The entire variable domain, with the rest obtained from reference TRBV5-1 and TRBJ1-2, is as follows: KAGVTQTPRYLIKTRGQQVTLSCSPISGHRSVSWYQQTPGQGLQFLFEYFSETQRNKGNFPGRFSGRQFSNSRSEMNVSTLELGDSALYLCASSLGSGTDYGYTFGSGTRLTVV.

V and J are TRBV7-2 and TRBJ2-7, with 7 positions matching TRBD1. Germline CDR1 and CDR2: SGHTA and FQGNSA. The CDR3 is made up of 16 amino acids. V trimming: 5 bases; J trimming: 2 bases; junction bases outside the gene matches: 12. The CDR3 loop reads CASSIRHGQEAYEQYF. CDR3 nucleotide sequence: TGTGCCAGCAGCATCAGGCACGGACAGGAAGCCTACGAGCAGTACTTC.

This rearrangement joins TRBV5-1 to TRBJ1-6, with 8 bases lining up with TRBD1. The CDR3 is 15 residues long. With V trimmed by 4 bases and J by 7 bases, 7 bases remained unmatched. CDR1 is SGHRS and CDR2 is YFSETQ in the germline V gene. CDR3 residues: CASSPTGGGNSPLHF. The CDR3 coding sequence is TGCGCCAGCAGCCCTACAGGGGGTGGGAATTCACCCCTCCACTTT.

V and J are TRBV5-1 and TRBJ2-5; 7 bases fit TRBD2. The CDR3 extends over 15 amino acids. From germline, CDR1 is SGHRS and CDR2 YFSETQ. Trimming took 1 base from V and 5 from J; bases not matched to a gene: 8. CDR3 DNA sequence: TGCGCCAGCAGCTTGTTGCTAGCGGTACGGGAGACCCAGTACTTC. Protein: CASSLLLAVRETQYF.

V is TRBV5-1 and J is TRBJ2-1; D uncertain. This CDR3 is 16 amino acids long. Trimming left V 0 bases short and J 2 bases short, with 12 bases between. Germline assignment: CDR1 SGHRS and CDR2 YFSETQ. The CDR3 nucleotides read TGCGCCAGCAGCTTGGTTGCTCAGGTTACCTACAATGAGCAGTTCTTC. Protein: CASSLVAQVTYNEQFF.

This clone was detected once. This chain joins TRBV5-4 and TRBJ2-5; the D gene is possibly TRBD2 (7 bases). The CDR3 totals 15 residues. V was trimmed by 0 bases and J by 4 bases, leaving 13 bases between them. Germline CDR1 reads SGHNT; CDR2 reads YYREEE (reference sequence). The CDR3 region has the DNA TGTGCCAGCAGCTTGGAGTGGGGGGGGGCAGAGACCCAGTACTTC. Translation gives CASSLEWGGAETQYF. Combining the CDR3 with reference TRBV5-4 and TRBJ2-5 gives the whole variable domain ETGVTQSPTHLIKTRGQQVTLRCSSQSGHNTVSWYQQALGQGPQFIFQYYREEENGRGNFPPRFSGLQFPNYSSELNVNALELDDSALYLCASSLEWGGAETQYFGPGTRLLVL.

This chain joins TRBV5-1 and TRBJ2-1, with D uncertain. V gave up 0 bases and J gave up 3 bases, with 4 bases separating them. Germline CDR1 reads SGHRS; CDR2 reads YFSETQ. CDR3 length equals 13 residues. Written as DNA, the CDR3 is TGCGCCAGCAGCTTGGGAGACTACAATGAGCAGTTCTTC. This encodes CASSLGDYNEQFF.

This clone was found once. The genes are TRBV3-1 (or the pseudogene TRBV3-2) and TRBJ1-5, with D possibly matching TRBD1 (5 bases). Germline lookup yields CDR1 LGHDT and CDR2 YNNKEL (reference sequence). V was clipped by 1 base and J by 9 bases, with 13 bases between them. The CDR3 is 14 amino acids. Here the CDR3 DNA reads TGTGCCAGCAGCCAAGTCGAAGGCGGGGGGCCCCAGCATTTT. It is translated as CASSQVEGGGPQHF.

This clone occurred once. The J gene is TRBJ2-5, the V gene TRBV11-2; 9 bases fit TRBD1. V was pared by 2 bases and J by 4 bases, with 5 bases of the junction left unmatched. The CDR3 contains 15 residues. Germline CDR1 SGHAT, CDR2 FQNNGV. CDR3 sequence: CASSLNRQGGETQYF. In DNA, the CDR3 is TGTGCCAGCAGCTTAAACCGACAGGGGGGAGAGACCCAGTACTTC.

The V and J genes are TRBV5-8 and TRBJ1-2, with a tentative D call TRBD1 (5 bases). Trimming cost V 3 bases and J 5 bases, with 8 bases left between them. The CDR3 has 12 amino acids. Germline CDR1 and CDR2: SGHTS and YDEGEE. CDR3 DNA sequence: TGTGCCAGCAGCTGGGGGGGGTATGGCTACACCTTC. Its translation is CASSWGGYGYTF. The full variable domain, its missing parts supplied by reference TRBV5-8 and TRBJ1-2, is EAGVTQSPTHLIKTRGQQATLRCSPISGHTSVYWYQQALGLGLQFLLWYDEGEERNRGNFPPRFSGRQFPNYSSELNVNALELEDSALYLCASSWGGYGYTFGSGTRLTVV.

This clone was detected a few times. This chain links TRBV2 with TRBJ2-5; D is possibly TRBD1 (6 bases). V dropped 6 bases and J dropped 3 bases, with 17 bases sitting between them. CDR1 is SNHLY, CDR2 FYNNEI, per germline. There are 15 residues in the CDR3. The CDR3 region is CASRLKPGHEETQYF. The CDR3 DNA is TGTGCCAGCAGGCTAAAACCGGGACATGAAGAGACCCAGTACTTC. The entire variable domain, with the rest obtained from reference TRBV2 and TRBJ2-5, is as follows: EPEVTQTPSHQVTQMGQEVILRCVPISNHLYFYWYRQILGQKVEFLVSFYNNEISEKSEIFDDQFSVERPDGSNFTLKIRSTKLEDSAMYFCASRLKPGHEETQYFGPGTRLLVL.

This clone appeared a single time. J is TRBJ2-5 and V is TRBV19, with D perhaps matching TRBD1 (6 bases). Germline CDR1 is LNHDA and CDR2 is SQIVND (reference sequence). The CDR3 runs 15 residues. V gave up 1 base and J gave up 4 bases, with 13 bases separating them. CDR3 nucleotides: TGTGCCAGTAGTATAGGAACAGGGAGTGTAGAGACCCAGTACTTC. It codes for CASSIGTGSVETQYF. Full variable domain (remainder filled in from reference TRBV19 and TRBJ2-5): DGGITQSPKYLFRKEGQNVTLSCEQNLNHDAMYWYRQDPGQGLRLIYYSQIVNDFQKGDIAEGYSVSREKKESFPLTVTSAQKNPTAFYLCASSIGTGSVETQYFGPGTRLLVL.

The chain is built from TRBV18 and TRBJ1-1, with D unclear. The V and J ends lost 3 bases and 4 bases respectively, with 24 bases between them. This CDR3 is built from 18 residues. Germline-derived CDR1 and CDR2 are KGHSH and LQKENI. As DNA, the CDR3 is TGTGCCAGCTCACCCCAAGACCCGGTTACTAGGGAGGGCACTGAAGCTTTCTTT. Amino acids: CASSPQDPVTREGTEAFF.

This clone was seen a handful of times. The chain recombines TRBV5-1 with TRBJ2-5, with 7 bases lining up with TRBD2. V shed 4 bases, J shed 1 base, and the junction held 10 bases outside the gene matches. Germline values: CDR1 SGHRS, CDR2 YFSETQ. CDR3 length: 16 amino acids. CDR3 bases: TGCGCCAGCAGCGTGAGCGGGGCAGGGATCCAAGAGACCCAGTACTTC. Translation: CASSVSGAGIQETQYF.